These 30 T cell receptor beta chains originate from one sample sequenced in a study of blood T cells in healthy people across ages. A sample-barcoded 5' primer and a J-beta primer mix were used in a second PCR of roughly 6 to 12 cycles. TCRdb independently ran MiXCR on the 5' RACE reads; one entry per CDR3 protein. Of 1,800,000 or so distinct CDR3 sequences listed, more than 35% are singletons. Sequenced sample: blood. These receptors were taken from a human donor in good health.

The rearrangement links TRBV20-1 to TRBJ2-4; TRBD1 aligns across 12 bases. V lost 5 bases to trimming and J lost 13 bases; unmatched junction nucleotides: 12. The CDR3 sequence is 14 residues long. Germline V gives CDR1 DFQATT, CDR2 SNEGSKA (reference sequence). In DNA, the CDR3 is TGCAGTGCTTCAACCGGGACAGGGGGCATAGAGCAGTACTTC. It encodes CSASTGTGGIEQYF.

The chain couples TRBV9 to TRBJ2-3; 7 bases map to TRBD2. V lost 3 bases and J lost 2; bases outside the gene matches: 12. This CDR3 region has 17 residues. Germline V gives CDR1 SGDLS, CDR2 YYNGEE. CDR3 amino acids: CASSASRGLHSTDTQYF. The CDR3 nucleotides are TGTGCCAGCAGCGCAAGCCGGGGACTACATTCCACAGATACGCAGTATTTT.

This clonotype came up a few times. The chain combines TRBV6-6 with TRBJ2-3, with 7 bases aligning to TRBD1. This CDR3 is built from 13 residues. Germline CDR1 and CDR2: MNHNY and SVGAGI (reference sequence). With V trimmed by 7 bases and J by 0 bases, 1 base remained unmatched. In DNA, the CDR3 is TGTGCCAGCAAGACAGGGAGCACAGATACGCAGTATTTT. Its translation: CASKTGSTDTQYF.

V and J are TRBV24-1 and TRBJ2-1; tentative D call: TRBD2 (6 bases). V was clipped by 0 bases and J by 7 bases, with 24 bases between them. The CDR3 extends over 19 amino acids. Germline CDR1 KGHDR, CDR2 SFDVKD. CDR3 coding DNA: TGTGCCACCAGTGATTTGGGAAACCAGGGACCCGGAGGGTCAAATGAGCAGTTCTTC. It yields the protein CATSDLGNQGPGGSNEQFF.

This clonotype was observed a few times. The chain's CDR3 is CASTNPRPYEQYF. The CDR3, as DNA: TGTGCCAGCACCAACCCTCGACCCTACGAGCAGTACTTC. The chain employs TRBV9 and TRBJ2-7; D gene ambiguous. Trimming took off 6 bases at V and 2 bases at J, with 12 bases between the two ends. The CDR3 is 13 amino acids. Germline V gives CDR1 SGDLS, CDR2 YYNGEE.

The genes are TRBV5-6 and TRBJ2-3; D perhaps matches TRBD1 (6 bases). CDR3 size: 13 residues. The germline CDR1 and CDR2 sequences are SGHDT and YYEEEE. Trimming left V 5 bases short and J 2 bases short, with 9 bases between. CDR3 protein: CASRGQNTDTQYF. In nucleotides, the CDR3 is TGTGCCAGCAGAGGACAGAACACAGATACGCAGTATTTT.

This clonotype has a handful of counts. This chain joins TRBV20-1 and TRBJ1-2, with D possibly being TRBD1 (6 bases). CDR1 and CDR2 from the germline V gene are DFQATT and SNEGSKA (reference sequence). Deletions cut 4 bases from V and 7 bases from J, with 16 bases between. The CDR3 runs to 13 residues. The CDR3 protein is CSATKGGAAGYTF. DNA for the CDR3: TGCAGTGCTACAAAGGGGGGGGCAGCTGGCTACACCTTC.

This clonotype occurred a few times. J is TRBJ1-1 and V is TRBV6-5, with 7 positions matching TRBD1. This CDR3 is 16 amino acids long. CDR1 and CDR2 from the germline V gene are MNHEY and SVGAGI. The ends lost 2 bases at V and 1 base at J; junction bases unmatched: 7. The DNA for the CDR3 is TGTGCCAGCAGTTACGGGCAGGGGGTCAAGAACACTGAAGCTTTCTTT. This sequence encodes CASSYGQGVKNTEAFF.

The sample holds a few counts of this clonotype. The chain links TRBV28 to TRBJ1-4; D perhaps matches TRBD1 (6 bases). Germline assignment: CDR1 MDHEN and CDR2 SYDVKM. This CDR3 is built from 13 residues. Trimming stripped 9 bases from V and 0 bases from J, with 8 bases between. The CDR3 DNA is TGTGCCAGTCACAGGGCAACTAATGAAAAACTGTTTTTT. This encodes CASHRATNEKLFF.

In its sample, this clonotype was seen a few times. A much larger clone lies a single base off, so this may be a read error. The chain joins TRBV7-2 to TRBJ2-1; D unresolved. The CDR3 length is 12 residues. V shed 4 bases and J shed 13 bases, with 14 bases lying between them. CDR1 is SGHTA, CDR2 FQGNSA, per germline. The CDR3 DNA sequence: TGTGCCAGCAGCTACCAGCAAGAGACCCAGTTCTTC. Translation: CASSYQQETQFF. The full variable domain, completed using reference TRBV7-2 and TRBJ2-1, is GAGVSQSPSNKVTEKGKDVELRCDPISGHTALYWYRQSLGQGLEFLIYFQGNSAPDKSGLPSDRFSAERTGGSVSTLTIQRTQQEDSAVYLCASSYQQETQFFGPGTRLTVL.

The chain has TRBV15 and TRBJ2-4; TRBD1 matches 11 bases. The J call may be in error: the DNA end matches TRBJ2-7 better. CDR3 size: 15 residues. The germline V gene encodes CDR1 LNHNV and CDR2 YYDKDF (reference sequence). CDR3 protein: CATSRDVGTGGEQYF. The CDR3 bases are TGTGCCACCAGCAGAGATGTCGGGACAGGGGGCGAGCAGTACTTC.

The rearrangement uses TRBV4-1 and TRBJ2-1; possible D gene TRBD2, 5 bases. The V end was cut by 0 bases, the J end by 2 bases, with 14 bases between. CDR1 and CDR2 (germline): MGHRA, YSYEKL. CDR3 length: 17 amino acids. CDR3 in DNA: TGCGCCAGCAGCCAAGATTCGAGGGATTTTACCTACAATGAGCAGTTCTTC. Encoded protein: CASSQDSRDFTYNEQFF.

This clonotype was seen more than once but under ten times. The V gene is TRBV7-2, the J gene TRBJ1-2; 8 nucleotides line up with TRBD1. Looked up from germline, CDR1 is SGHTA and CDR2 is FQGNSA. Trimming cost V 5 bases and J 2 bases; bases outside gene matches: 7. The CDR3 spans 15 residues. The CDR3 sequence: CASSPQGAQNYGYTF. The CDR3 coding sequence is TGTGCCAGCAGCCCGCAGGGGGCGCAGAACTATGGCTACACCTTC.

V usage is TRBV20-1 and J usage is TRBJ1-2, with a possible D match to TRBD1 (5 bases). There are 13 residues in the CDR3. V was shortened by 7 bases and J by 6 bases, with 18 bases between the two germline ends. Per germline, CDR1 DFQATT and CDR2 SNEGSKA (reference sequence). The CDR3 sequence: CSVFRRGRDGYTF. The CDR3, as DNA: TGCAGTGTCTTTAGGAGGGGAAGGGATGGCTACACCTTC.

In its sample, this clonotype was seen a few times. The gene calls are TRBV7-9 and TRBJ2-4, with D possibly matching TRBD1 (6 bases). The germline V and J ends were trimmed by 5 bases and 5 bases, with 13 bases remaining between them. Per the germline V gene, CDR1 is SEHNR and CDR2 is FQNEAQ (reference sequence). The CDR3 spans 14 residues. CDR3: CASSLTGPQNIQYF. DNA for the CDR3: TGTGCCAGCAGCCTGACAGGACCCCAAAACATTCAGTACTTC.

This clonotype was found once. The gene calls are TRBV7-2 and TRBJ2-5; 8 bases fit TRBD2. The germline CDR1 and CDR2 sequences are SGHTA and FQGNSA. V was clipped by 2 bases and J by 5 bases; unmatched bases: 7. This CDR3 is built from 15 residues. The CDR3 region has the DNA TGTGCCAGCAGCTTACGAGGGACTAGATTTGAGACCCAGTACTTC. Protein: CASSLRGTRFETQYF.

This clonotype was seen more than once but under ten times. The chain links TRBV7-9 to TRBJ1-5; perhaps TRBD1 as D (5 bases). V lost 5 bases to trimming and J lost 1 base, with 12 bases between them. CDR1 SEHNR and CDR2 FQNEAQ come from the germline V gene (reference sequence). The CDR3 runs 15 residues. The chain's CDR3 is CASSPGGWSNQPQHF. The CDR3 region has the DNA TGTGCCAGCAGCCCGGGGGGATGGAGCAATCAGCCCCAGCATTTT. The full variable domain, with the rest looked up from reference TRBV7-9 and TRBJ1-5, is DTGVSQNPRHKITKRGQNVTFRCDPISEHNRLYWYRQTLGQGPEFLTYFQNEAQLEKSRLLSDRFSAERPKGSFSTLEIQRTEQGDSAMYLCASSPGGWSNQPQHFGDGTRLSIL.

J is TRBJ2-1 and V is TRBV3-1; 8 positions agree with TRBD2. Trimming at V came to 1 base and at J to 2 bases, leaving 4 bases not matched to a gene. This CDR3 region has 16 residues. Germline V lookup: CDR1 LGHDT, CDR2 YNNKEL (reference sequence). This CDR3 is CASSQVTGGAYNEQFF. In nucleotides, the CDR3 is TGTGCCAGCAGCCAAGTAACGGGGGGGGCCTACAATGAGCAGTTCTTC.

CDR3 sequence: CASSSSWRNQPQHF. CDR3 nucleotides: TGTGCCAGCAGCTCATCCTGGAGGAATCAGCCCCAGCATTTT. The chain joins TRBV7-2 to TRBJ1-5; D gene unclear. The CDR3 sequence is 14 residues long. Trimming took 4 bases from V and 4 from J, leaving 11 bases between them. Germline-derived CDR1 and CDR2 are SGHTA and FQGNSA. The variable domain in full, with the rest retrieved from reference TRBV7-2 and TRBJ1-5, is GAGVSQSPSNKVTEKGKDVELRCDPISGHTALYWYRQSLGQGLEFLIYFQGNSAPDKSGLPSDRFSAERTGGSVSTLTIQRTQQEDSAVYLCASSSSWRNQPQHFGDGTRLSIL.

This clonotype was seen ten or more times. The CDR3 region has the DNA TGCGCCAGCAGCAGAGGGAGGAACACTGAAGCTTTCTTT. Its translation: CASSRGRNTEAFF. The chain carries TRBV5-1 and TRBJ1-1; D is uncertain. V shed 4 bases and J shed 1 base, with 8 bases lying between them. Germline V gene data show CDR1 as SGHRS and CDR2 as YFSETQ. CDR3 size: 13 residues.

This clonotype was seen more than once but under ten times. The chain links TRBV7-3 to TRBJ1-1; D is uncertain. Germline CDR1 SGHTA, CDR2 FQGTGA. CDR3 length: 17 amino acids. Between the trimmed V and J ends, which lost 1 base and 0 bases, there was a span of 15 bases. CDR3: CASSLRGYSGMNTEAFF. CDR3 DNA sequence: TGTGCCAGCAGCTTAAGGGGATACTCCGGTATGAACACTGAAGCTTTCTTT.

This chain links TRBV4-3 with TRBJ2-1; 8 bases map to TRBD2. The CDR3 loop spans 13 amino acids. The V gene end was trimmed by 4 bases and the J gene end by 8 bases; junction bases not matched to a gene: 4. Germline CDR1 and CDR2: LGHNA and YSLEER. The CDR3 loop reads CASSRFSGDEQFF. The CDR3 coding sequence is TGCGCCAGCAGCCGGTTTAGCGGGGATGAGCAGTTCTTC.

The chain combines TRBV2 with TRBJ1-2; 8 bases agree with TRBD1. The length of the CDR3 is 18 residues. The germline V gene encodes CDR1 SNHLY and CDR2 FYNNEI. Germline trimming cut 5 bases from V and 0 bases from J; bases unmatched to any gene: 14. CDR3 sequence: CASSYAGTGFIPNYGYTF. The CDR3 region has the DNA TGTGCCAGCAGTTACGCCGGGACAGGATTTATCCCTAACTATGGCTACACCTTC.

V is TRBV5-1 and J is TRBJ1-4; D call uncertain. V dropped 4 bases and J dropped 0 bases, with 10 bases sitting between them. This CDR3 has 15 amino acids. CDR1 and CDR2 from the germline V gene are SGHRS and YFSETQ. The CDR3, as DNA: TGCGCCAGCAGCCCTTACAGCCCAACTAATGAAAAACTGTTTTTT. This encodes CASSPYSPTNEKLFF. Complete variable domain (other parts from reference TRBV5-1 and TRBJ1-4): KAGVTQTPRYLIKTRGQQVTLSCSPISGHRSVSWYQQTPGQGLQFLFEYFSETQRNKGNFPGRFSGRQFSNSRSEMNVSTLELGDSALYLCASSPYSPTNEKLFFGSGTQLSVL.

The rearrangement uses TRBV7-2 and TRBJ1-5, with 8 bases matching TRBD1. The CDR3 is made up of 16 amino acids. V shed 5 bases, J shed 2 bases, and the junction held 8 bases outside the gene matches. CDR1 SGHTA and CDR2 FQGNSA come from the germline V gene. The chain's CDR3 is CASSKQGVVGNQPQHF. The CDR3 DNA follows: TGTGCCAGCAGCAAACAGGGGGTGGTCGGCAATCAGCCCCAGCATTTT.

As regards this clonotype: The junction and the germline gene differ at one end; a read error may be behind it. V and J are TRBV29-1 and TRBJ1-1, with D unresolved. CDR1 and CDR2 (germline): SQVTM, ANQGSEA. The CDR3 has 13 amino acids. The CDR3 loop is CSVKDGLNTEAFF. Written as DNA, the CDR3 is TGCAGCGTTAAAGACGGATTGAACACTGAAGCTTTCTTT.

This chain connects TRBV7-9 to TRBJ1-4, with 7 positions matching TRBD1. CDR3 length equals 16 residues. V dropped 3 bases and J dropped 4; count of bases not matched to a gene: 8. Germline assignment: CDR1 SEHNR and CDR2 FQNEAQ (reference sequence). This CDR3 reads CASSFGQADDNEKLFF. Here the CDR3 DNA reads TGTGCCAGCAGCTTCGGACAGGCCGATGATAATGAAAAACTGTTTTTT.

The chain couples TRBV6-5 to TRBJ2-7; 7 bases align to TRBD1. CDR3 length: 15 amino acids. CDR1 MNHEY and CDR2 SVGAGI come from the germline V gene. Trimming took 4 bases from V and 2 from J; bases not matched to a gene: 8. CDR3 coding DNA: TGTGCCAGCAGTTCGGGGACAGCAGCCCCCTACGAGCAGTACTTC. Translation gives CASSSGTAAPYEQYF.

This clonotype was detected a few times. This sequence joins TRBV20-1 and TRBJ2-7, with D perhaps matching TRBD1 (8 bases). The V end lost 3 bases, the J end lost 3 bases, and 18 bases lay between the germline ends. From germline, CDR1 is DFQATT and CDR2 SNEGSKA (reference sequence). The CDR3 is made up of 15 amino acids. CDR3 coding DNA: TGCAGTGCTAGCGGACAGGGAACGGGGGGCTACGAGCAGTACTTC. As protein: CSASGQGTGGYEQYF.

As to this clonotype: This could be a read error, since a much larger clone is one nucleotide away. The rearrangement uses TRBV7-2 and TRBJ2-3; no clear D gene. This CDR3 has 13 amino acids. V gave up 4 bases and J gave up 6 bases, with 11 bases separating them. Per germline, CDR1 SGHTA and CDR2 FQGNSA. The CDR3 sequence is CASSSRMMDTQYF. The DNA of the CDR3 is TGTGCCAGCAGCTCCCGGATGATGGATACGCAGTATTTT.